The rows below give T cell receptor beta chains drawn from one sample of a study of blood T cell repertoires in COVID-19. Using immunoSEQ multiplex PCR, the repertoire was profiled, and TCRdb retains in-frame clones only, with some absent. The sample has around 100,000 clones; about 90% are singletons. The sequenced sample consisted of peripheral blood. The receptors shown here come from a woman between 55 and 75 years old with acute or convalescent COVID-19. The CDR3 runs from the conserved cysteine through the conserved F or W. The order of the fields is CDR3 DNA, CDR3 protein, clone size, V gene, D gene, J gene. A D gene is named only where the DNA matches it firmly. Size values are once, few and many counts, or a class for expanded clones, and some rows have none.

CDR3 DNA: TGTGCCAGCAGCTTAGGTGATACAGGGGCGAACTACGAGCAGTACTTC
CDR3 protein: CASSLGDTGANYEQYF
clone size: once
V gene: TRBV7-8
D gene: TRBD1
J gene: TRBJ2-7

CDR3 DNA: TGTGCCAGCAGGCCGGGACTAGCGGGAGTAGAGACCCAGTACTTC
CDR3 protein: CASRPGLAGVETQYF
clone size: NA
V gene: TRBV2
D gene: TRBD2
J gene: TRBJ2-5

CDR3 DNA: TGCAGTGCTAGTATGGGGGCAGCAGAGACCCAGTACTTC
CDR3 protein: CSASMGAAETQYF
clone size: NA
V gene: TRBV20-1
D gene: NA
J gene: TRBJ2-5

CDR3 DNA: TGTGCCAGCAGTTCCAGGGTGGCGAACACCATATATTTT
CDR3 protein: CASSSRVANTIYF
clone size: NA
V gene: TRBV12-3/TRBV12-4
D gene: NA
J gene: TRBJ1-3

CDR3 DNA: TGTGCCAGCAGCTGGGCCACGAGGGGGAACTATGGCTACACCTTC
CDR3 protein: CASSWATRGNYGYTF
clone size: NA
V gene: TRBV5-4
D gene: NA
J gene: TRBJ1-2

CDR3 DNA: TGTGCCAGCAGCTTCGTAGCTGCCTCCTACAATGAGCAGTTCTTC
CDR3 protein: CASSFVAASYNEQFF
clone size: NA
V gene: TRBV7-8
D gene: NA
J gene: TRBJ2-1

CDR3 DNA: TGTGCCAGCAGGGGGATTTTCTATGGCTACACCTTC
CDR3 protein: CASRGIFYGYTF
clone size: NA
V gene: TRBV19
D gene: TRBD1
J gene: TRBJ1-2

CDR3 DNA: TGTGCCAGCGGGCGACAGGGAGTCTCCTACGAGCAGTACTTC
CDR3 protein: CASGRQGVSYEQYF
clone size: NA
V gene: TRBV2
D gene: TRBD1
J gene: TRBJ2-7

CDR3 DNA: TGCGCCAGCAGCCAAGATAGGAGAGCGGGAGGGAATACGCAGTATTTT
CDR3 protein: CASSQDRRAGGNTQYF
clone size: NA
V gene: TRBV4-1
D gene: TRBD2
J gene: TRBJ2-3

CDR3 DNA: TGTGCCTGGAGTGTGATGGGAGGTACCGGGGAGCTGTTTTTT
CDR3 protein: CAWSVMGGTGELFF
clone size: once
V gene: TRBV30
D gene: NA
J gene: TRBJ2-2

CDR3 DNA: TGTGCCACCAGTGATTTAAGAGGGCCAGCTTTCTTT
CDR3 protein: CATSDLRGPAFF
clone size: NA
V gene: TRBV24-1
D gene: NA
J gene: TRBJ1-1

CDR3 DNA: TGTGCCAGCTCACCACCGAATTTTCAGGGACTGGATTCACCCCTCCACTTT
CDR3 protein: CASSPPNFQGLDSPLHF
clone size: NA
V gene: TRBV18
D gene: NA
J gene: TRBJ1-6

CDR3 DNA: TGTGCCAGCAGCTTGGGGTCAGGGGGCACTGAAGCTTTCTTT
CDR3 protein: CASSLGSGGTEAFF
clone size: NA
V gene: TRBV5-4
D gene: TRBD1
J gene: TRBJ1-1

CDR3 DNA: TGTGCCAGCTCACCAGAGGCCAGCCTCGGAACTGAAGCTTTCTTT
CDR3 protein: CASSPEASLGTEAFF
clone size: NA
V gene: TRBV18
D gene: NA
J gene: TRBJ1-1

CDR3 DNA: TGTGCCAGTACCCAGGGAGGGGCATTTAGTGAGCAGTACTTC
CDR3 protein: CASTQGGAFSEQYF
clone size: NA
V gene: TRBV19
D gene: TRBD2
J gene: TRBJ2-7

CDR3 DNA: TGCGCCAGCAGCTTGAATGGAGGGAGCAATCAGCCCCAGCATTTT
CDR3 protein: CASSLNGGSNQPQHF
clone size: NA
V gene: TRBV5-1
D gene: NA
J gene: TRBJ1-5

CDR3 DNA: TGTGCCAGCAGCCAAGATGTCATGCTAGTCGGGGTGGAGACCCAGTACTTC
CDR3 protein: CASSQDVMLVGVETQYF
clone size: NA
V gene: TRBV4-2
D gene: NA
J gene: TRBJ2-5

CDR3 DNA: TGTGCCAGCAGTGTCCCATCCTACGAGCAGTACTTC
CDR3 protein: CASSVPSYEQYF
clone size: few
V gene: TRBV2
D gene: NA
J gene: TRBJ2-7

CDR3 DNA: TGTGCCAGCAGGTGGAGCGGGTACTCCTACAATGAGCAGTTCTTC
CDR3 protein: CASRWSGYSYNEQFF
clone size: NA
V gene: TRBV3-1/TRBV3-2
D gene: NA
J gene: TRBJ2-1

CDR3 DNA: TGTGCCAGCAGCTTTACGGGATGGACTGAAGCTTTCTTT
CDR3 protein: CASSFTGWTEAFF
clone size: NA
V gene: TRBV7-8
D gene: NA
J gene: TRBJ1-1

CDR3 DNA: TGCGCCAGCGAGGGGCGGGACAGGAATTCACCCCTCCACTTT
CDR3 protein: CASEGRDRNSPLHF
clone size: NA
V gene: TRBV10-2
D gene: TRBD1
J gene: TRBJ1-6

CDR3 DNA: TGTGCCACCAGTGATTTGGCAGTTTCCGGCTACACCTTC
CDR3 protein: CATSDLAVSGYTF
clone size: NA
V gene: TRBV24-1
D gene: NA
J gene: TRBJ1-2